In its sample, the clone carrying this TCR beta chain was seen many times. This entry comes from a study of identical twins. TCRdb independently ran MiXCR on the 5' RACE reads; one entry per CDR3 protein. The sample has around 100,000 distinct CDR3 sequences; about 6.1% are singletons. V trimming: 4 bases; J trimming: 5 bases; junction bases outside the gene matches: 3. Germline-derived CDR1 and CDR2 are SGHRS and YFSETQ. The CDR3 has 13 residues. The chain joins TRBV5-1 to TRBJ2-5, with 9 nucleotides matching TRBD1. The sequenced sample was memory T cells sorted from blood. The receptor was derived from a woman in her fifties or sixties in good health. This CDR3 is CASSRTGVETQYF. In DNA form, the CDR3 reads TGCGCCAGCAGCCGGACAGGGGTTGAGACCCAGTACTTC.